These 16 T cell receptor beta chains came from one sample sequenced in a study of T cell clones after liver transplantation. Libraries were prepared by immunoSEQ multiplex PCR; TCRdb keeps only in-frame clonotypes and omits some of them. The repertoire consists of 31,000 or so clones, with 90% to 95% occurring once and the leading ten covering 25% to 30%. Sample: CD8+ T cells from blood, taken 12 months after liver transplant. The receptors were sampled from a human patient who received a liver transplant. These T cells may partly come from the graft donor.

CDR3 DNA: TGTGCCAGCAGTGTCCGGCTACCCAATGAGCAGTTCTTC. This translates into CASSVRLPNEQFF. The chain is built from TRBV2 and TRBJ2-1; no definite D call. The CDR3 is made up of 13 amino acids. Per the germline V gene, CDR1 is SNHLY and CDR2 is FYNNEI. Trimming took off 4 bases at V and 6 bases at J, with 10 bases between the two ends.

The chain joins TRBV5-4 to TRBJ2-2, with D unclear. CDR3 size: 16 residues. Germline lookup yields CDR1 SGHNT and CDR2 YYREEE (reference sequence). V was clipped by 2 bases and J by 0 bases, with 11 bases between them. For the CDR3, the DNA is TGTGCCAGCAGCTTCCCGGGTGGTGCGAACACCGGGGAGCTGTTTTTT. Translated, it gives CASSFPGGANTGELFF.

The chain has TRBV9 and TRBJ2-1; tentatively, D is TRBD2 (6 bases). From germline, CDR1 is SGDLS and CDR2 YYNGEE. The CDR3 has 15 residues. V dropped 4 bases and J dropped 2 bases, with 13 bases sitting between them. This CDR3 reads CASSPEAGPYNEQFF. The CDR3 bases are TGTGCCAGCAGCCCAGAAGCGGGCCCCTACAATGAGCAGTTCTTC.

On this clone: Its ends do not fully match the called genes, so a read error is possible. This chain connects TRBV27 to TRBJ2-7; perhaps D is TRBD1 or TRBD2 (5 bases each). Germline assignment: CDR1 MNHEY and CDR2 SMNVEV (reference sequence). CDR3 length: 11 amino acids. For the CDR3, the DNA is TGTGCCAGCAGTCCCCTGCCCCCGGGGCCCTTC. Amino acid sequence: CASSPLPPGPF.

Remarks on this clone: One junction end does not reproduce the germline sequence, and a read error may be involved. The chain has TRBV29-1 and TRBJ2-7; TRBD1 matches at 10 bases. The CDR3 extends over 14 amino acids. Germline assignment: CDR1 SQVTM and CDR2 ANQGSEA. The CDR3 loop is CSVEDRGRNYEQYF. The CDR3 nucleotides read TGCAGCGTCGAAGACAGGGGGCGCAACTACGAGCAGTACTTC.

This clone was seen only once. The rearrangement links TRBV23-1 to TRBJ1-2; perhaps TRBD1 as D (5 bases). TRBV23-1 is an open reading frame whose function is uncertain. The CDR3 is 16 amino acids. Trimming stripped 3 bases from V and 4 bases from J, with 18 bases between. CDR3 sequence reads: CASSHRGGSISYGYTF. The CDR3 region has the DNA TGCGCCAGCAGTCACCGGGGCGGCAGTATATCCTATGGCTACACCTTC.

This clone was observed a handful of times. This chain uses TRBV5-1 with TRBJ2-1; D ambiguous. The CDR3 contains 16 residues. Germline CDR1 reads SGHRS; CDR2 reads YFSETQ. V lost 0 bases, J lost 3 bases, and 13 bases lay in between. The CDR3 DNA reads TGCGCCAGCAGCTTGGAGGAGCCGGCATTCTACAATGAGCAGTTCTTC. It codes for CASSLEEPAFYNEQFF.

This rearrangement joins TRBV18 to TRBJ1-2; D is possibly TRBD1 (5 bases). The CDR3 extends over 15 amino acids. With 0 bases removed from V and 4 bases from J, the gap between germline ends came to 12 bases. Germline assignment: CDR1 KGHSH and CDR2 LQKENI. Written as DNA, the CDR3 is TGTGCCAGCTCACCACCGTTGCAGGGATTCTATGGCTACACCTTC. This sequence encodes CASSPPLQGFYGYTF.

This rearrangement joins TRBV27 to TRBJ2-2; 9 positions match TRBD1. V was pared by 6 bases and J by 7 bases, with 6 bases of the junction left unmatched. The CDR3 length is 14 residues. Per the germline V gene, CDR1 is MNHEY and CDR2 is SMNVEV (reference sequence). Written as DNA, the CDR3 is TGTGCCAGCAGACTAGGGACAGGGTACGGGGAGCTGTTTTTT. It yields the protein CASRLGTGYGELFF.

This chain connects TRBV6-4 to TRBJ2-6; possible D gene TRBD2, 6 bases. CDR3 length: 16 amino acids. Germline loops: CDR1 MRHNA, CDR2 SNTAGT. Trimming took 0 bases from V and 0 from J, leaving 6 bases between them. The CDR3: CASSDSSGSGANVLTF. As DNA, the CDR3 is TGTGCCAGCAGTGACTCTAGCGGCTCTGGGGCCAACGTCCTGACTTTC.

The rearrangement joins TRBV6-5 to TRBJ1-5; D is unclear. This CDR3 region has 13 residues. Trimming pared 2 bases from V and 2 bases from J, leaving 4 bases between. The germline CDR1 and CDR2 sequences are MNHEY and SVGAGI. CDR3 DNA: TGTGCCAGCAGTTACAGGGGCAATCAGCCCCAGCATTTT. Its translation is CASSYRGNQPQHF.

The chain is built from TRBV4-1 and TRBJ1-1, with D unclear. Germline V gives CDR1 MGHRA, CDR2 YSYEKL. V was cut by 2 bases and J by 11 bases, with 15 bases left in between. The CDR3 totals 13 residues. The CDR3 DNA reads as TGCGCCAGCAGCCAACCAAACCCCTTTGAGGCTTTCTTT. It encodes CASSQPNPFEAFF.

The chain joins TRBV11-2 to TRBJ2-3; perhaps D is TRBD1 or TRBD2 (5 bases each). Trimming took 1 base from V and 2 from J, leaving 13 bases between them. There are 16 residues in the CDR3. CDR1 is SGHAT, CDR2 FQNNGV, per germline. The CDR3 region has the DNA TGTGCCAGCAGCTTAGCTGGGACCGCTGCCACAGATACGCAGTATTTT. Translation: CASSLAGTAATDTQYF.

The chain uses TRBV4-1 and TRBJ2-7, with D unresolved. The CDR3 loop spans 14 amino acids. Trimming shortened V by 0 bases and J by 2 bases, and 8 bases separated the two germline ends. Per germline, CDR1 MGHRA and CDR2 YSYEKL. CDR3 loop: CASSQDTETYEQYF. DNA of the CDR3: TGCGCCAGCAGCCAAGATACAGAGACCTACGAGCAGTACTTC.

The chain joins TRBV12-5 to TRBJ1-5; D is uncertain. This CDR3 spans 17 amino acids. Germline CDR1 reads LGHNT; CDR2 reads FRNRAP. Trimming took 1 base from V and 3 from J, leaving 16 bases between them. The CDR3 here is CASGLAAEGLINQPQHF. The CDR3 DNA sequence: TGTGCTAGTGGTTTGGCTGCGGAAGGTTTAATCAATCAGCCCCAGCATTTT.

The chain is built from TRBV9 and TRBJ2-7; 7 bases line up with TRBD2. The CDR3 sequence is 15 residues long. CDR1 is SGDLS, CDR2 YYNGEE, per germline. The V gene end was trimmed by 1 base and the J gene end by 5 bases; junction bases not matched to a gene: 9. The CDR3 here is CASSVMGGSFDEQYF. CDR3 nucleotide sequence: TGTGCCAGCAGCGTAATGGGCGGGAGTTTCGACGAGCAGTACTTC. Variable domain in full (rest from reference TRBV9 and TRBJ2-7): DSGVTQTPKHLITATGQRVTLRCSPRSGDLSVYWYQQSLDQGLQFLIQYYNGEERAKGNILERFSAQQFPDLHSELNLSSLELGDSALYFCASSVMGGSFDEQYFGPGTRLTVT.